This is a list of T cell receptor beta chains from one sample in a study of shared clonotypes between healthy human individuals. Libraries were prepared by immunoSEQ multiplex PCR; TCRdb keeps only in-frame clonotypes and omits some of them. The table records around 550,000 clones, roughly 95% of them present only once. Input material: naive CD8+ T cells sorted from blood. These receptors originate from a woman aged 25 to 39 in good health. Each CDR3 is given with its conserved first and last residue. A D gene is named only where the DNA matches it firmly. Clone size is stated in some rows and not others, as once, few, many or a class when expanded.

d_call: TRBD2; j_call: TRBJ2-7; v_call: TRBV10-2; clone_size: -; cdr3_nt: TGCGCCAGCTCAAACCCACTAGCGGGAGAGACCTACGAGCAGTACTTC; cdr3_aa: CASSNPLAGETYEQYF
d_call: -; j_call: TRBJ2-7; v_call: TRBV6-5; clone_size: -; cdr3_nt: TGTGCCAGCAGTTCCTTGTGGGGGAACTCCTACGAGCAGTACTTC; cdr3_aa: CASSSLWGNSYEQYF
d_call: -; j_call: TRBJ2-7; v_call: TRBV27; clone_size: -; cdr3_nt: TGTGCCAGCAGTCCCGGGACATGGACCTACGAGCAGTACTTC; cdr3_aa: CASSPGTWTYEQYF
d_call: -; j_call: TRBJ2-5; v_call: TRBV2; clone_size: -; cdr3_nt: TGTGCCAGCAGTGCAGGGACCCAGTACTTC; cdr3_aa: CASSAGTQYF
d_call: TRBD1; j_call: TRBJ1-1; v_call: TRBV6-6; clone_size: -; cdr3_nt: TGTGCCAGCAGTTGGGGGACAGCCGAAGCTTTCTTT; cdr3_aa: CASSWGTAEAFF
d_call: -; j_call: TRBJ2-1; v_call: TRBV2; clone_size: -; cdr3_nt: TGTGCCAGCACATCGACAGACTCCTACAATGAGCAGTTCTTC; cdr3_aa: CASTSTDSYNEQFF
d_call: -; j_call: TRBJ2-7; v_call: TRBV7-9; clone_size: once; cdr3_nt: TGTGCCAGCAGCTCCCACCAGGAGGACGAGCAGTACTTC; cdr3_aa: CASSSHQEDEQYF
d_call: TRBD1; j_call: TRBJ1-5; v_call: TRBV28; clone_size: -; cdr3_nt: TGTGCCAGCAGGGCACAGGGGGTTAGCAATCAGCCCCAGCATTTT; cdr3_aa: CASRAQGVSNQPQHF
d_call: -; j_call: TRBJ2-7; v_call: TRBV2; clone_size: -; cdr3_nt: TGTGCCAGCAGTGAATCCGGACACCCTGAGGCCGAGCAGTACTTC; cdr3_aa: CASSESGHPEAEQYF
d_call: TRBD1; j_call: TRBJ2-7; v_call: TRBV11-1; clone_size: -; cdr3_nt: TGTGCCAGCAGCTTAGGATCAGGGGGCATCTACGAGCAGTACTTC; cdr3_aa: CASSLGSGGIYEQYF
d_call: -; j_call: TRBJ2-7; v_call: TRBV27; clone_size: -; cdr3_nt: TGTGCCAGCAGTCACGGGACCGTCAACGAGCAGTACTTC; cdr3_aa: CASSHGTVNEQYF
d_call: TRBD1; j_call: TRBJ1-5; v_call: TRBV11-2; clone_size: -; cdr3_nt: TGTGCCAGCAGCTTAGATCCCGGGGACAGTCATCAGCCCCAGCATTTT; cdr3_aa: CASSLDPGDSHQPQHF
d_call: -; j_call: TRBJ1-2; v_call: TRBV15; clone_size: once; cdr3_nt: TGTGCCACCAGCAGAGATGTTGGGGACCTCCGCGGCTACACCTTC; cdr3_aa: CATSRDVGDLRGYTF
d_call: -; j_call: TRBJ1-6; v_call: TRBV6-6; clone_size: once; cdr3_nt: TGTGCCAGCAGTTACTTATCGGGAAACTCCAATTCACCCCTCCACTTT; cdr3_aa: CASSYLSGNSNSPLHF
d_call: -; j_call: TRBJ2-3; v_call: TRBV21-1; clone_size: once; cdr3_nt: TGTGCCATTTTCGGGCCTAGCGGACGCACAGATACGCAGTATTTT; cdr3_aa: CAIFGPSGRTDTQYF
d_call: -; j_call: TRBJ2-7; v_call: TRBV28; clone_size: -; cdr3_nt: TGTGCCAGCAGGGGGGAGGTGCGACCCTACGAGCAGTACTTC; cdr3_aa: CASRGEVRPYEQYF
d_call: TRBD2; j_call: TRBJ2-3; v_call: TRBV27; clone_size: few; cdr3_nt: TGTGCCAGCAGTTTATCGAGCGGGGCCGCAGATACGCAGTATTTT; cdr3_aa: CASSLSSGAADTQYF
d_call: -; j_call: TRBJ1-5; v_call: TRBV4-1; clone_size: -; cdr3_nt: TGCGCCAGCAGCCAAATAACTAGCAATCAGCCCCAGCATTTT; cdr3_aa: CASSQITSNQPQHF
d_call: TRBD2; j_call: TRBJ2-7; v_call: TRBV2; clone_size: -; cdr3_nt: TGTGCCAGCAGAGAATCTAGCGGGAGTACTTACGAGCAGTACTTC; cdr3_aa: CASRESSGSTYEQYF
d_call: -; j_call: TRBJ2-3; v_call: TRBV28; clone_size: -; cdr3_nt: TGTGCCAGCAGTTTAGACAGTGAGGCAACAGATACGCAGTATTTT; cdr3_aa: CASSLDSEATDTQYF
d_call: -; j_call: TRBJ2-7; v_call: TRBV19; clone_size: -; cdr3_nt: TGTGCCAGTAGTATAGGGCACAGCGGCGAGCAGTACTTC; cdr3_aa: CASSIGHSGEQYF
d_call: -; j_call: TRBJ1-5; v_call: TRBV27; clone_size: once; cdr3_nt: TGTGCCAGCAGTTTATCGGGGGGGTATCAGCCCCAGCATTTT; cdr3_aa: CASSLSGGYQPQHF
d_call: TRBD1; j_call: TRBJ2-7; v_call: TRBV28; clone_size: few; cdr3_nt: TGTGCCAGCAGTTTGACAGGGGGCGAGCAGTACTTC; cdr3_aa: CASSLTGGEQYF
d_call: -; j_call: TRBJ2-7; v_call: TRBV7-2; clone_size: -; cdr3_nt: TGTGCCAGCAGCCGGAGCCCTGGGACCGCTTCCTACGAGCAGTACTTC; cdr3_aa: CASSRSPGTASYEQYF
d_call: -; j_call: TRBJ2-7; v_call: TRBV27; clone_size: once; cdr3_nt: TGTGCCAGCAGTTTATCGACGTACCGAACCTACGAGCAGTACTTC; cdr3_aa: CASSLSTYRTYEQYF
d_call: -; j_call: TRBJ1-5; v_call: TRBV7-8; clone_size: -; cdr3_nt: TGTGCCAGCAGCTTAAGTGGCAGCCCACAGTATCAGCCCCAGCATTTT; cdr3_aa: CASSLSGSPQYQPQHF
d_call: TRBD1; j_call: TRBJ2-7; v_call: TRBV11-1; clone_size: -; cdr3_nt: TGTGCCAGCAGTTGGACAGGCGCCAACTACGAGCAGTACTTC; cdr3_aa: CASSWTGANYEQYF
d_call: TRBD2; j_call: TRBJ2-3; v_call: TRBV28; clone_size: -; cdr3_nt: TGTGCCAGCGCGTTAATCCTAGCGGGAGGTCCGGCAGATACGCAGTATTTT; cdr3_aa: CASALILAGGPADTQYF
d_call: TRBD2; j_call: TRBJ2-7; v_call: TRBV5-4; clone_size: -; cdr3_nt: TGTGCCAGCAGTCCTCAGAAAGGGACTAGCTCCTACGAGCAGTACTTC; cdr3_aa: CASSPQKGTSSYEQYF
d_call: TRBD2; j_call: TRBJ2-1; v_call: TRBV14; clone_size: -; cdr3_nt: TGTGCCAGCAGCATAGGACTAGCCTTGTGGGATGAGCAGTTCTTC; cdr3_aa: CASSIGLALWDEQFF
d_call: TRBD2; j_call: TRBJ2-7; v_call: TRBV5-5; clone_size: -; cdr3_nt: TGTGCCAGCAGCTTCGGGGACTATAGGGGCGAGCAGTACTTC; cdr3_aa: CASSFGDYRGEQYF
d_call: TRBD2; j_call: TRBJ2-7; v_call: TRBV9; clone_size: -; cdr3_nt: TGTGCCAGCAGCCCCCCGGGTCTAGCGGGGGCCCTGGTCTACGAGCAGTACTTC; cdr3_aa: CASSPPGLAGALVYEQYF
d_call: TRBD2; j_call: TRBJ2-2; v_call: TRBV7-8; clone_size: -; cdr3_nt: TGTGCCAGCAGCTTAGCGGTTCGAGCGGGAGGTCGAACCGGGGAGCTGTTTTTT; cdr3_aa: CASSLAVRAGGRTGELFF
d_call: -; j_call: TRBJ2-1; v_call: TRBV7-9; clone_size: -; cdr3_nt: TGTGCCAGCAGCGTAGAAGGACAGCTGAAACTGGTCAATGAGCAGTTCTTC; cdr3_aa: CASSVEGQLKLVNEQFF
d_call: TRBD2; j_call: TRBJ2-1; v_call: TRBV9; clone_size: -; cdr3_nt: TGTGCCAGCAGCGTAGCCAGCGGGAGTGAGAATGAGCAGTTCTTC; cdr3_aa: CASSVASGSENEQFF
d_call: -; j_call: TRBJ1-1; v_call: TRBV28; clone_size: -; cdr3_nt: TGTGCCAGCAGTTTACTCGCAGGATACACTGAAGCTTTCTTT; cdr3_aa: CASSLLAGYTEAFF
d_call: TRBD2; j_call: TRBJ2-3; v_call: TRBV6-1; clone_size: -; cdr3_nt: TGTGCCAGCAGTGAGTCATTACTAGCGGGAGGTTACACAGATACGCAGTATTTT; cdr3_aa: CASSESLLAGGYTDTQYF
d_call: TRBD2; j_call: TRBJ2-7; v_call: TRBV6-5; clone_size: -; cdr3_nt: TGTGCCAGCAGTTACGGGTGGGCGGGAGACTACGAGCAGTACTTC; cdr3_aa: CASSYGWAGDYEQYF
d_call: TRBD1; j_call: TRBJ2-7; v_call: TRBV2; clone_size: once; cdr3_nt: TGTGCCGGGGACTGGGGCCAGGGGGCGAATCGCGAGCAGTACTTC; cdr3_aa: CAGDWGQGANREQYF
d_call: -; j_call: TRBJ1-5; v_call: TRBV4-1; clone_size: -; cdr3_nt: TGCGCCAGCAGCTCCGGCGGGGAACAGCCCCAGCATTTT; cdr3_aa: CASSSGGEQPQHF
d_call: TRBD2; j_call: TRBJ2-7; v_call: TRBV27; clone_size: once; cdr3_nt: TGTGCCAGCAGGTTTGCGGCTAGCGGTGCCTACGAGCAGTACTTC; cdr3_aa: CASRFAASGAYEQYF
d_call: TRBD2; j_call: TRBJ2-1; v_call: TRBV5-4; clone_size: once; cdr3_nt: TGTGCCAGCAGCTTTATGGGAGGGAGCTCCTACAATGAGCAGTTCTTC; cdr3_aa: CASSFMGGSSYNEQFF
d_call: -; j_call: TRBJ2-6; v_call: TRBV7-9; clone_size: -; cdr3_nt: TGTGCCAGCAGCTTTATCCTGGATGACTCTGGGGCCAACGTCCTGACTTTC; cdr3_aa: CASSFILDDSGANVLTF
d_call: -; j_call: TRBJ2-2; v_call: TRBV6-5; clone_size: -; cdr3_nt: TGTGCCAGCAGTTACTCGGGGGGAGCCGGGGAGCTGTTTTTT; cdr3_aa: CASSYSGGAGELFF
d_call: TRBD1; j_call: TRBJ1-4; v_call: TRBV2; clone_size: -; cdr3_nt: TGTGCCAGCAGGGGGGACAGCGAAAAACCCCCCCCTGAAAAACTGTTTTTT; cdr3_aa: CASRGDSEKPPPEKLFF
d_call: TRBD2; j_call: TRBJ2-3; v_call: TRBV10-1; clone_size: -; cdr3_nt: TGCGCCAGCAGTGCTAGCGGGAGGTCGGATACGCAGTATTTT; cdr3_aa: CASSASGRSDTQYF
d_call: TRBD1; j_call: TRBJ1-2; v_call: TRBV5-1; clone_size: -; cdr3_nt: TGCGCCAGCAGCTTGGAGCCGGGACAGAGAGGAGATGGCTACACCTTC; cdr3_aa: CASSLEPGQRGDGYTF
d_call: -; j_call: TRBJ2-7; v_call: TRBV12-5; clone_size: -; cdr3_nt: TGTGCTAGTGGTTTCGGGACAACCCACGAGCAGTACTTC; cdr3_aa: CASGFGTTHEQYF
d_call: -; j_call: TRBJ2-7; v_call: TRBV5-6; clone_size: -; cdr3_nt: TGTGCCAGCAGCGAATCGACTGGATCCTACGAGCAGTACTTC; cdr3_aa: CASSESTGSYEQYF
d_call: -; j_call: TRBJ2-1; v_call: TRBV19; clone_size: -; cdr3_nt: TGTGCCAGTACCACAAGACTTGATGTGAATGAGCAGTTCTTC; cdr3_aa: CASTTRLDVNEQFF
d_call: -; j_call: TRBJ2-5; v_call: TRBV5-6; clone_size: -; cdr3_nt: TGTGCCAGCAGCTTGGAGGCAGGGGGGTGGGAGACCCAGTACTTC; cdr3_aa: CASSLEAGGWETQYF
d_call: TRBD1; j_call: TRBJ2-7; v_call: TRBV19; clone_size: -; cdr3_nt: TGTGCCAGTGCCTCCGGGACAGCCTTCTACGAGCAGTACTTC; cdr3_aa: CASASGTAFYEQYF
d_call: -; j_call: TRBJ1-3; v_call: TRBV9; clone_size: -; cdr3_nt: TGTGCCAGCAGCGTAGCAGGTTCTGGAAACACCATATATTTT; cdr3_aa: CASSVAGSGNTIYF
d_call: TRBD2; j_call: TRBJ2-1; v_call: TRBV27; clone_size: -; cdr3_nt: TGTGCCAGCAGTTCGGCCCTAGCGGAGCGTCCTGATGAGCAGTTCTTC; cdr3_aa: CASSSALAERPDEQFF
d_call: TRBD2; j_call: TRBJ2-7; v_call: TRBV7-8; clone_size: -; cdr3_nt: TGTGCCAGCAGCCAACTTAGAGGAGACGGGAGGGCCCCCTTC; cdr3_aa: CASSQLRGDGRAPF
d_call: -; j_call: TRBJ2-5; v_call: TRBV5-6; clone_size: -; cdr3_nt: TGTGCCAGCAGCCTGGGGCGGGTCAACCAAGAGACCCAGTACTTC; cdr3_aa: CASSLGRVNQETQYF
d_call: TRBD1; j_call: TRBJ1-2; v_call: TRBV19; clone_size: -; cdr3_nt: TGTGCCAGTAGTATGGGGAGGGGGCCCTACGGCTACACCTTC; cdr3_aa: CASSMGRGPYGYTF
d_call: TRBD1; j_call: TRBJ2-7; v_call: TRBV6-5; clone_size: -; cdr3_nt: TGTGCCAGCAGCTCCGGGACAGGGTACGAGCAGTACTTC; cdr3_aa: CASSSGTGYEQYF
d_call: TRBD1; j_call: TRBJ2-2; v_call: TRBV5-6; clone_size: -; cdr3_nt: TGTGCCAGCAGCCACTGGGACAGCCCGAACACCGGGGAGCTGTTTTTT; cdr3_aa: CASSHWDSPNTGELFF